The rows below give T cell receptor beta chains drawn from one sample of a study of T cell changes during pregnancy in multiple sclerosis. Sequencing was performed with immunoSEQ multiplex PCR; in TCRdb, only in-frame clones are kept and a portion is missing. The sample has approximately 100,000 clones, approximately 92% seen once. This sample comprised peripheral blood, obtained in the second trimester of pregnancy. These TCRs come from a female donor with multiple sclerosis, enrolled in a pregnancy study. Each CDR3 is given with its conserved first and last residue. The D gene is left open where the match is weak. A row's size may be missing; if present it is once, few, many or a size class.

j_call | d_call | clone_size | v_call | cdr3_aa | cdr3_nt
TRBJ1-1 | TRBD1 | NA | TRBV6-1 | CASSEARGPAFF | TGTGCCAGCAGTGAAGCGAGGGGGCCCGCTTTCTTT
TRBJ2-1 | TRBD2 | NA | TRBV10-1 | CASSDFQGGTSGSNSYNEQFF | TGCGCCAGCAGTGATTTCCAAGGGGGGACTAGCGGGTCGAACTCCTACAATGAGCAGTTCTTC
TRBJ2-7 | NA | NA | TRBV9 | CASSVEGVPYEQYF | TGTGCCAGCAGCGTCGAAGGGGTCCCCTACGAGCAGTACTTC
TRBJ2-3 | NA | NA | TRBV4-2 | CASSQQLDTQYF | TGTGCCAGCAGCCAACAATTAGATACGCAGTATTTT
TRBJ2-7 | TRBD1 | once | TRBV2 | CASSFGWGQGSEQYF | TGTGCCAGCAGTTTTGGTTGGGGACAGGGAAGCGAGCAGTACTTC
TRBJ1-6 | NA | NA | TRBV10-3 | CATNPVENSPLHF | TGTGCCACCAACCCCGTGGAGAATTCACCCCTCCACTTT
TRBJ2-5 | TRBD1 | NA | TRBV4-2 | CASSQIQGVGETQYF | TGTGCCAGCAGCCAGATACAGGGGGTCGGTGAGACCCAGTACTTC
TRBJ1-2 | TRBD1 | NA | TRBV7-8 | CASSSRTGPSFYGYTF | TGTGCCAGCAGCTCGAGGACAGGTCCGTCGTTCTATGGCTACACCTTC
TRBJ2-1 | TRBD2 | NA | TRBV2 | CASSEDGTSGMGFF | TGTGCCAGCAGTGAAGACGGGACTAGCGGGATGGGGTTCTTC
TRBJ1-4 | NA | NA | TRBV4-1 | CASSPQGSTNEKLFF | TGCGCCAGCAGCCCTCAGGGGTCAACTAATGAAAAACTGTTTTTT
TRBJ1-2 | NA | NA | TRBV19 | CASSPHRGGPYGYTF | TGTGCCAGTAGTCCCCACCGGGGAGGGCCCTATGGCTACACCTTC
TRBJ2-7 | NA | NA | TRBV2 | CACGRQTDLYYEQYF | TGTGCCTGCGGTCGGCAGACCGACCTGTACTACGAGCAGTACTTC
TRBJ2-3 | TRBD2 | NA | TRBV2 | CATSGTTADTQYF | TGTGCCACCTCGGGGACTACTGCAGATACGCAGTATTTT
TRBJ2-5 | TRBD1 | NA | TRBV10-3 | CAISETTQGPETQYF | TGTGCCATCAGTGAGACCACACAGGGGCCAGAGACCCAGTACTTC
TRBJ2-7 | NA | NA | TRBV7-2 | CASSLSGGVTYEQYF | TGTGCCAGCAGCTTAAGCGGAGGAGTCACCTACGAGCAGTACTTC
TRBJ2-7 | NA | NA | TRBV21-1 | CASSCRGHEQYF | TGTGCCAGCAGCTGTAGGGGCCACGAGCAGTACTTC
TRBJ1-6 | NA | few | TRBV7-9 | CASSLERNSPLHF | TGTGCCAGCAGCTTAGAGAGGAACTCACCCCTCCACTTT
TRBJ2-1 | TRBD1 | NA | TRBV29-1 | CSVGTGGGNEQFF | TGCAGCGTCGGGACAGGGGGAGGGAATGAGCAGTTCTTC
TRBJ2-3 | NA | NA | TRBV28 | CASSSLRLGSTDTQYF | TGTGCCAGCAGCTCACTGCGACTCGGCAGCACAGATACGCAGTATTTT
TRBJ2-1 | NA | NA | TRBV13 | CASSSYFTGSSYNEQFF | TGTGCCAGCAGCTCTTATTTTACGGGAAGCTCCTACAATGAGCAGTTCTTC
TRBJ1-3 | NA | NA | TRBV7-6 | CASSFLLGRGNTIYF | TGTGCCAGCAGCTTTCTCCTGGGGCGTGGAAACACCATATATTTT
TRBJ2-3 | NA | NA | TRBV9 | CASSERVELGGTDTQYF | TGTGCCAGCAGCGAGAGGGTGGAGTTGGGTGGGACAGATACGCAGTATTTT
TRBJ1-1 | NA | few | TRBV15 | CATSRDSQNTEAFF | TGTGCCACCAGCAGAGATTCCCAAAACACTGAAGCTTTCTTT
TRBJ2-5 | NA | once | TRBV5-8 | CASSSPRGPETQYF | TGTGCCAGCAGCTCACCCAGGGGACCAGAGACCCAGTACTTC
TRBJ2-7 | NA | NA | TRBV7-8 | CASSLHDSASQYYEQYF | TGTGCCAGCAGCCTTCATGACAGCGCGAGTCAATACTACGAGCAGTACTTC
TRBJ2-1 | TRBD2 | NA | TRBV9 | CASSPRLAVISYNEQFF | TGTGCCAGCAGCCCCCGACTAGCGGTTATTTCCTACAATGAGCAGTTCTTC
TRBJ1-1 | NA | NA | TRBV14 | CASSRYMAGNTEAFF | TGTGCCAGCAGCCGCTACATGGCGGGGAACACTGAAGCTTTCTTT
TRBJ2-5 | TRBD1 | NA | TRBV7-9 | CASSRDRDQETQYF | TGTGCCAGCAGCCGGGACAGGGACCAAGAGACCCAGTACTTC
TRBJ1-2 | TRBD1 | NA | TRBV11-2 | CASSSGDRVGYGYTF | TGTGCCAGCAGTTCGGGAGACAGGGTTGGCTATGGCTACACCTTC
TRBJ2-5 | NA | NA | TRBV2 | CASIVGVRGTQYF | TGTGCCAGCATAGTTGGGGTTAGGGGGACCCAGTACTTC
TRBJ2-6 | NA | NA | TRBV25-1 | CASSAISGANVLTF | TGTGCCAGCAGTGCTATCTCTGGGGCCAACGTCCTGACTTTC